The clone carrying this TCR beta chain was picked up many times. Antigen: not known. Molecular barcoded adaptors covering alpha/delta and beta/gamma chains were used on approximately 400 ng RNA. TCRdb reprocessed the reads via MiXCR and lists one record per CDR3 protein. The table lists nearly 60,000 distinct CDR3 sequences, around 12% of them singletons. V was pared by 4 bases and J by 4 bases, with 10 bases of the junction left unmatched. The V gene's germline CDR1 is SGHRS and CDR2 YFSETQ. The CDR3 is 15 amino acids. This specimen comes from a study of read filtering for tumor transcriptome and immune sequencing. Study in general: By R-ISS, stages I, II and III held approximately 8, 16 and 7 patients. RNA-seq yielded only about 80 to 1,400 TCR reads, IR-seq about 4 to 10.27 million. Transcriptome libraries were built from DNase-treated RNA.

Findings of the study overall: Single-read clonotypes: about 81.9% of IR-seq clonotypes (around 3.4% of reads), about 75% of RNA-seq clonotypes (44.6% of reads).

Sequences were obtained from a population of CD138-negative cells sorted from bone marrow. The clonotype originates from a donor at least 40 years old with multiple myeloma. The V and J genes are TRBV5-1 and TRBJ2-7, with 8 bases identical to TRBD1. CDR3 in amino acids: CASSLWTGKEYEQYF. The CDR3, as DNA: TGCGCCAGCAGCCTATGGACAGGGAAGGAGTACGAGCAGTACTTC.